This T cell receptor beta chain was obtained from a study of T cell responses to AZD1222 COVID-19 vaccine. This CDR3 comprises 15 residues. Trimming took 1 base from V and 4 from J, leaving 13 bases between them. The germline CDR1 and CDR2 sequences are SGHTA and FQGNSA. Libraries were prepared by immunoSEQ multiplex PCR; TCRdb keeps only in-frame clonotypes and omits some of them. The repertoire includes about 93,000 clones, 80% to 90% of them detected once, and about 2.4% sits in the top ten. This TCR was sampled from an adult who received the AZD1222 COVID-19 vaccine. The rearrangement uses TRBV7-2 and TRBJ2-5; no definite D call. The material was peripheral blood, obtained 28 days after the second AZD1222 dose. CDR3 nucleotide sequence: TGTGCCAGCAGCTTAGAAGTACCTTCTCGAGAGACCCAGTACTTC. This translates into CASSLEVPSRETQYF. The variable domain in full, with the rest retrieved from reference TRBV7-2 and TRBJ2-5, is GAGVSQSPSNKVTEKGKDVELRCDPISGHTALYWYRQSLGQGLEFLIYFQGNSAPDKSGLPSDRFSAERTGGSVSTLTIQRTQQEDSAVYLCASSLEVPSRETQYFGPGTRLLVL.